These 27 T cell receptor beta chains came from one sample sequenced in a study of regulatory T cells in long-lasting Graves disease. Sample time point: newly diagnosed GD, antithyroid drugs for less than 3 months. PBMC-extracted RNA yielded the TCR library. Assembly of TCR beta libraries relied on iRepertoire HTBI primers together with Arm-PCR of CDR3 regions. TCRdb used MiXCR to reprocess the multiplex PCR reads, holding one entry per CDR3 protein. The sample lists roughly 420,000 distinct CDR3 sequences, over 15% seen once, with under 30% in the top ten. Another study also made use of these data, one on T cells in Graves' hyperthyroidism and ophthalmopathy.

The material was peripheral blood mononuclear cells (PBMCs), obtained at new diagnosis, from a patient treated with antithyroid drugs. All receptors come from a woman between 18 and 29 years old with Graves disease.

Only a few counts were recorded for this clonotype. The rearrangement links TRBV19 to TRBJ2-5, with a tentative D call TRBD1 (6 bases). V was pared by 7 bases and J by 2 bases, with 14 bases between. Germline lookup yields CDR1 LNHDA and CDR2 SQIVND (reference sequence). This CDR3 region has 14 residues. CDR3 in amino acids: CASNPGHLQETQYF. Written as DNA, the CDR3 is TGTGCCAGTAATCCGGGACACCTACAAGAGACCCAGTACTTC.

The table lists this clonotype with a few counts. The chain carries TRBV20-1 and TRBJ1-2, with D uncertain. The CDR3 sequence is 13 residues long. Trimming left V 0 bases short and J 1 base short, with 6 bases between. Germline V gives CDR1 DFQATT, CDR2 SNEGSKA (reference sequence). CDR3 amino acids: CSARDRHNYGYTF. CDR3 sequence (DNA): TGCAGTGCTAGAGATCGTCATAACTATGGCTACACCTTC.

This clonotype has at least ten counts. In nucleotides, the CDR3 is TGTGCCAGCAGCTTGGAGACTAGCGGGATTGAGACCCAGTACTTC. Protein product: CASSLETSGIETQYF. The rearrangement uses TRBV7-3 and TRBJ2-5, with TRBD2 matching over 11 bases. V gave up 3 bases and J gave up 5 bases; unmatched junction bases: 5. The germline V gene encodes CDR1 SGHTA and CDR2 FQGTGA. CDR3 length: 15 amino acids.

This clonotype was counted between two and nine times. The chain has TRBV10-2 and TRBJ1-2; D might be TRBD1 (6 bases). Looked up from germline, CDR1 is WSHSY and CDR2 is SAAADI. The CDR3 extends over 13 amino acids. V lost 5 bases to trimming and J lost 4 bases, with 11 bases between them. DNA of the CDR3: TGCGCCAGCAGTACGACAGGAATCTATGGCTACACCTTC. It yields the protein CASSTTGIYGYTF.

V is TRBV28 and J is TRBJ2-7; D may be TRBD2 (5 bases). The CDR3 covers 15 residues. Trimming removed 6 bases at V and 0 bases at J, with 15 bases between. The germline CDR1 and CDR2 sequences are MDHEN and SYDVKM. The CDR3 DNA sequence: TGTGCCAGCAGCCCGAGGGCGGGTAGCTCCTACGAGCAGTACTTC. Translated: CASSPRAGSSYEQYF.

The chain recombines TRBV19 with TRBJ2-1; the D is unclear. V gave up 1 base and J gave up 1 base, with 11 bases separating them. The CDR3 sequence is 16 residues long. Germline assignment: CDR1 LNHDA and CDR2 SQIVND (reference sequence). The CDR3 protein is CASSIGLDSSYNEQFF. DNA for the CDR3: TGTGCCAGTAGTATAGGTCTTGATTCATCCTACAATGAGCAGTTCTTC.

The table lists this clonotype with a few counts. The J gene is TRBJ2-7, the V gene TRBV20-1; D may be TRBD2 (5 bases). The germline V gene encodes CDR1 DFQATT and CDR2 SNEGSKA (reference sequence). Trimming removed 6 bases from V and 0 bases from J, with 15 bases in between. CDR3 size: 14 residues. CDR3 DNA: TGCAGTGCCCCCCGAGCGGCCGGCTCCTACGAGCAGTACTTC. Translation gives CSAPRAAGSYEQYF.

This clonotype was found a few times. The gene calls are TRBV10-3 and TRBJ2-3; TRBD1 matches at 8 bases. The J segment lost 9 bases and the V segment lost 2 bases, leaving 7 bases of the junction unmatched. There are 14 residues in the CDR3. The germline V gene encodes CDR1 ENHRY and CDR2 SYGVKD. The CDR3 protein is CAISEGQGWETQYF. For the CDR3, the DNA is TGTGCCATCAGTGAGGGACAGGGTTGGGAGACGCAGTATTTT.

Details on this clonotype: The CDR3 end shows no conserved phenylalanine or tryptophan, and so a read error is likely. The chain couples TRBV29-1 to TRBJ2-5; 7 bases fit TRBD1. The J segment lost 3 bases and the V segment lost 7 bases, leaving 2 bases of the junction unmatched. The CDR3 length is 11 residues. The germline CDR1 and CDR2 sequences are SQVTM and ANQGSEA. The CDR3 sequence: CSDRGEETQYL. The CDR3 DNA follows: TGCAGCGACAGGGGTGAAGAGACCCAGTACCTC.

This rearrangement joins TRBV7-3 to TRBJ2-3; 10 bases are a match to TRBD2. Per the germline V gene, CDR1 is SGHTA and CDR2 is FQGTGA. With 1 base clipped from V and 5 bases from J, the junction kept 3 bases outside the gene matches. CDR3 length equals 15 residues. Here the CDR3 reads CASSLKLAGKDTQYF. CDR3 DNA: TGTGCCAGCAGCTTAAAACTAGCGGGGAAAGATACGCAGTATTTT. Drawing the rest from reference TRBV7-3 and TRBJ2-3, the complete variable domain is GAGVSQTPSNKVTEKGKYVELRCDPISGHTALYWYRQSLGQGPEFLIYFQGTGAADDSGLPNDRFFAVRPEGSVSTLKIQRTERGDSAVYLCASSLKLAGKDTQYFGPGTRLTVL.

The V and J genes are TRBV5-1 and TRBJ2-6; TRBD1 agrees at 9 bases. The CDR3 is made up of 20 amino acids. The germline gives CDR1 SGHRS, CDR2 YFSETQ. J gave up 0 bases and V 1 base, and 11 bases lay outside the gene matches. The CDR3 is CASSLWAFGTGISGANVLTF. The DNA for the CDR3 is TGCGCCAGCAGCTTGTGGGCATTCGGGACAGGGATCTCTGGGGCCAACGTCCTGACTTTC.

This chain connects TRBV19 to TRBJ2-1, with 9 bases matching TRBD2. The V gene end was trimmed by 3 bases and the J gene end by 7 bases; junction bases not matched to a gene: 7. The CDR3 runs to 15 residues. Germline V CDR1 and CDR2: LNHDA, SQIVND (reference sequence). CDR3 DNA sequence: TGTGCCAGTAGTATGTGGCGGGAGGGCCGAAATGAGCAGTTCTTC. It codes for CASSMWREGRNEQFF.

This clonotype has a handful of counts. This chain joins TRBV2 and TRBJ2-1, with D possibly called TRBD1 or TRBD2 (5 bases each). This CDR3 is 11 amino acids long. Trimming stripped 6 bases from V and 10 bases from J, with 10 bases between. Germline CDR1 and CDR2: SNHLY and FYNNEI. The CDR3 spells CASRGTLEQFF. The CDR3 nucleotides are TGTGCCAGCAGGGGGACCCTGGAGCAGTTCTTC.

DNA for the CDR3: TGCAGTGCTAGCAAACCCGGGGCCGGGGAGCTGTTTTTT. This sequence encodes CSASKPGAGELFF. The rearrangement links TRBV20-1 to TRBJ2-2; perhaps TRBD2 as D (5 bases). With 3 bases removed from V and 6 bases from J, the gap between germline ends came to 11 bases. CDR3 length: 13 amino acids. Germline values: CDR1 DFQATT, CDR2 SNEGSKA (reference sequence).

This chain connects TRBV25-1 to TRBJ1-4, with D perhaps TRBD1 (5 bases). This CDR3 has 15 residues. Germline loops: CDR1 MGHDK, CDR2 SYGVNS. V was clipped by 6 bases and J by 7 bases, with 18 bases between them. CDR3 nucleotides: TGTGCCAGCAGGCCAAACCTGGGGGAATCTGAAAAACTGTTTTTT. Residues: CASRPNLGESEKLFF.

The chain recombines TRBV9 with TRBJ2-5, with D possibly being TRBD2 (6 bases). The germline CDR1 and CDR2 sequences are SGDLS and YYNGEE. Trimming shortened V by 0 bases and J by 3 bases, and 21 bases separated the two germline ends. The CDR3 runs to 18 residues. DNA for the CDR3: TGTGCCAGCAGCGTAGCTGCGGGGTTGGGTGTGAGAGAAGAGACCCAGTACTTC. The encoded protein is CASSVAAGLGVREETQYF.

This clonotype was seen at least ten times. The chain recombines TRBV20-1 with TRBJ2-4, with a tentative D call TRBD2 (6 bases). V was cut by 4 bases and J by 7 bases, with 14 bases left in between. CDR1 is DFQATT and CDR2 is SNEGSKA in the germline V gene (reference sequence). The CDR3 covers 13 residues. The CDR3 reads CSATTLGGNIQYF. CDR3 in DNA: TGCAGTGCTACGACGCTGGGAGGTAACATTCAGTACTTC.

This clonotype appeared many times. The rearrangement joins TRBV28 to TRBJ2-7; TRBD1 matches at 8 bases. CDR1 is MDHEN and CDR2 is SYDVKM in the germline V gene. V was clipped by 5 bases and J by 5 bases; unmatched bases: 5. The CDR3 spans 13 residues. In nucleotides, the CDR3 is TGTGCCAGCAGTGTCGGACAGGGTGACGAGCAGTACTTC. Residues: CASSVGQGDEQYF.

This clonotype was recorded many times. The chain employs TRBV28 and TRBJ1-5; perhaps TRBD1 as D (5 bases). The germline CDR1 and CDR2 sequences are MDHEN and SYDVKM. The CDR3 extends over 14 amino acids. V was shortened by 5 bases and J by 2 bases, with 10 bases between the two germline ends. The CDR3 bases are TGTGCCAGCAGTGTCAAAGGGGGCAATCAGCCCCAGCATTTT. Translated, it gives CASSVKGGNQPQHF.

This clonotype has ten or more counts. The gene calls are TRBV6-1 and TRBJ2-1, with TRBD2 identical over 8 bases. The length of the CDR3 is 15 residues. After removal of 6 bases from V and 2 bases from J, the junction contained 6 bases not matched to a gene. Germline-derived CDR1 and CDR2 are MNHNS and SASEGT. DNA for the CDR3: TGTGCCAGCAGGACCCGGGAGGGGGCCTACAATGAGCAGTTCTTC. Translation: CASRTREGAYNEQFF.

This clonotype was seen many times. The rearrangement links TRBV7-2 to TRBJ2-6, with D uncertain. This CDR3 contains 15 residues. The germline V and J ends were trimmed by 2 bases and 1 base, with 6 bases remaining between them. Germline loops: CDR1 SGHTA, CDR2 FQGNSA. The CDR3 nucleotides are TGTGCCAGCAGCTTAACCGGGTCTGGGGCCAACGTCCTGACTTTC. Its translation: CASSLTGSGANVLTF. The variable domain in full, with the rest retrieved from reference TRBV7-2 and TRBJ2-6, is GAGVSQSPSNKVTEKGKDVELRCDPISGHTALYWYRQSLGQGLEFLIYFQGNSAPDKSGLPSDRFSAERTGGSVSTLTIQRTQQEDSAVYLCASSLTGSGANVLTFGAGSRLTVL.

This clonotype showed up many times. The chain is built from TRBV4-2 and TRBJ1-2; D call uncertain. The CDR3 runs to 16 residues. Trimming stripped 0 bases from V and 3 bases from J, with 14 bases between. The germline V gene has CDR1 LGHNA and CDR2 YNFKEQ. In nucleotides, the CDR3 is TGTGCCAGCAGCCAAGACCCGACACCTACCCACTATGGCTACACCTTC. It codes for CASSQDPTPTHYGYTF.

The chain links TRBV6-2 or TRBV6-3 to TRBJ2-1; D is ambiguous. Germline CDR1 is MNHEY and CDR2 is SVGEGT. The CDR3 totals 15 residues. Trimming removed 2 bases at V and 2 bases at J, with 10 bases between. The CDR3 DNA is TGTGCCAGCAGTTACGATAGGAGCACCTACAATGAGCAGTTCTTC. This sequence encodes CASSYDRSTYNEQFF.

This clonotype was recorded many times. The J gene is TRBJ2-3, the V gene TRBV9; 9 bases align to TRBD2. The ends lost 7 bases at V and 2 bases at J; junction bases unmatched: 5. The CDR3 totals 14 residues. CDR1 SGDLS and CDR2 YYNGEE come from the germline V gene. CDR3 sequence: CASQREEPTDTQYF. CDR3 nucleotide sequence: TGTGCCAGCCAGCGGGAGGAACCCACAGATACGCAGTATTTT.

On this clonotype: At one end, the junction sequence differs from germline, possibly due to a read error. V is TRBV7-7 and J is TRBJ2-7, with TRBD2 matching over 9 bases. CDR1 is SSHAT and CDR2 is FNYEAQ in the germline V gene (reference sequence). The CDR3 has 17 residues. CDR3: CASSLQRVPGLAYEQYF. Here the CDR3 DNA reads TGTGCTAGCAGCTTACAGAGAGTCCCGGGACTAGCTTACGAGCAGTACTTC. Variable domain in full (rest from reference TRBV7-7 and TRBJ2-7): GAGVSQSPRYKVTKRGQDVTLRCDPISSHATLYWYQQALGQGPEFLTYFNYEAQPDKSGLPSDRFSAERPEGSISTLTIQRTEQRDSAMYRCASSLQRVPGLAYEQYFGPGTRLTVT.

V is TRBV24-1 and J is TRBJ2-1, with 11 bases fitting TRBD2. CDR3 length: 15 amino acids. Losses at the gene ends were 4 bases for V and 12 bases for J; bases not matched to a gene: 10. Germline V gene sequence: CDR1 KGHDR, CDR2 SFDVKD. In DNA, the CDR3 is TGTGCCACCAGTGACCCGACTAGCGGGAACTTACTGCAGTTCTTC. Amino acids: CATSDPTSGNLLQFF.

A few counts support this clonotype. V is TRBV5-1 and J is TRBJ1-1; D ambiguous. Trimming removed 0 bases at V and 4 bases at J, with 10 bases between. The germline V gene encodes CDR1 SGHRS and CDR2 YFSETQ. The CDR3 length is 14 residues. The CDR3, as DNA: TGCGCCAGCAGCTTGGAATCAAGGCCCACTGAAGCTTTCTTT. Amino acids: CASSLESRPTEAFF.